Listed below are T cell receptor beta chains from one sample, sequenced in a study of memory CD4+ T cells and cytomegalovirus serostatus. The protocol was immunoSEQ multiplex PCR, while the TCRdb copy is restricted to in-frame clones and leaves out a portion. The sample has roughly 28,000 clones, about 80% seen once. The sequenced material came from memory CD4+ T cells from blood. Receptor source: an adult in good health and CMV-seronegative. Both conserved end residues are part of each CDR3. A D gene is named only where the DNA matches it firmly. Only some rows state a clone size, as once, few, many or a class for expanded clones.

>TRBJ2-1|TRBD1|TRBV5-1|15|NA
CASSLLDRVRDEQFF
TGCGCCAGCAGCCTACTGGACAGGGTACGCGATGAGCAGTTCTTC
>TRBJ2-7|NA|TRBV6-5|13|NA
CASSYSGPSVQYF
TGTGCCAGCAGTTACTCGGGTCCTAGCGTGCAGTACTTC
>TRBJ1-5|NA|TRBV4-2|15|NA
CASSQGTDLLFPQHF
TGTGCCAGCAGCCAAGGGACTGACCTCCTCTTTCCCCAGCATTTT
>TRBJ2-5|NA|TRBV7-2|13|NA
CASSLGQLETQYF
TGTGCCAGCAGCTTAGGGCAGTTAGAGACCCAGTACTTC
>TRBJ1-2|NA|TRBV2|12|few
CASVVPPDGYTF
TGTGCCAGCGTAGTCCCACCTGATGGCTACACCTTC
>TRBJ2-5|NA|TRBV18|14|once
CASSPDTLKETQYF
TGTGCCAGCTCACCAGACACGCTGAAAGAGACCCAGTACTTC
>TRBJ1-3|NA|TRBV4-2|15|NA
CASSQDLSIGNTIYF
TGTGCCAGCAGCCAAGATTTATCGATTGGAAACACCATATATTTT
>TRBJ2-3|NA|TRBV4-3|17|NA
CASSYTFGQASTDTQYF
NA
>TRBJ2-3|NA|TRBV4-3|16|once
CASSQDGQGVTDTQYF
TGCGCCAGCAGCCAAGACGGGCAGGGAGTGACAGATACGCAGTATTTT
>TRBJ1-2|NA|TRBV5-1|14|NA
CASSWASDEYGYTF
TGCGCCAGCAGCTGGGCATCTGACGAATATGGCTACACCTTC
>TRBJ1-1|NA|TRBV7-6|15|NA
CASSASTGSDTEAFF
TGTGCCAGCAGCGCCTCCACAGGGTCGGACACTGAAGCTTTCTTT
>TRBJ2-6|TRBD1|TRBV5-4|17|NA
CASRRGQGGSGANVLTF
TGTGCCAGCAGACGAGGACAGGGTGGCTCTGGGGCCAACGTCCTGACTTTC
>TRBJ1-1|NA|TRBV9|14|NA
CASSVGITNTEAFF
TGTGCCAGCAGCGTTGGGATTACGAACACTGAAGCTTTCTTT
>TRBJ1-4|TRBD1|TRBV7-2|14|NA
CASSKGQLNEKLFF
TGTGCCAGCAGCAAGGGACAGCTTAATGAAAAACTGTTTTTT
>TRBJ2-1|NA|TRBV7-9|12|once
CASTPSVGEQFF
TGTGCCAGCACCCCTTCGGTTGGTGAGCAGTTCTTC
>TRBJ2-2|NA|TRBV7-8|14|NA
CASSLGSNTGELFF
TGTGCCAGCAGCCTCGGGTCGAACACCGGGGAGCTGTTTTTT
>TRBJ1-5|NA|TRBV30|14|NA
CAWSVGVQGQPQHF
TGTGCCTGGAGTGTAGGGGTTCAAGGTCAGCCCCAGCATTTT
>TRBJ2-7|TRBD2|TRBV28|15|NA
CASSSPQRGPYEQYF
TGTGCCAGCAGTTCTCCCCAGCGGGGTCCCTACGAGCAGTACTTC
>TRBJ1-1|NA|TRBV5-1|16|NA
CASSSNPPQVNTEAFF
TGCGCCAGCAGCTCAAACCCACCTCAGGTGAACACTGAAGCTTTCTTT
>TRBJ1-5|NA|TRBV6-6|15|few
CASSYSDGATQPQHF
TGTGCCAGCAGTTACTCGGACGGGGCCACTCAGCCCCAGCATTTT
>TRBJ1-3|NA|TRBV28|15|NA
CASSGTSWSGNTIYF
TGTGCCAGCAGTGGGACAAGCTGGTCTGGAAACACCATATATTTT
>TRBJ1-1|TRBD1|TRBV29-1|14|NA
CSVGGGQMNTEAFF
TGCAGCGTTGGAGGGGGACAGATGAACACTGAAGCTTTCTTT
>TRBJ2-2|TRBD2|TRBV7-7|16|NA
CASSPRAGANTGELFF
TGTGCTAGCAGCCCCCGAGCGGGGGCGAACACCGGGGAGCTGTTTTTT
>TRBJ2-7|NA|TRBV19|13|NA
CASSLDTSYEQYF
TGTGCCAGTAGTTTAGACACATCCTACGAGCAGTACTTC
>TRBJ1-5|NA|TRBV18|14|few
CASSLQGWSQPQHF
TGTGCCAGCTCACTACAGGGATGGAGCCAGCCCCAGCATTTT
>TRBJ1-5|NA|TRBV28|16|NA
CASSLVQGSLHQPQHF
TGTGCCAGCAGTCTCGTACAGGGATCCCTCCATCAGCCCCAGCATTTT
>TRBJ2-3|NA|TRBV10-3|19|NA
CAISEPKLAGGGFGDTQYF
TGTGCCATCAGTGAGCCGAAGTTGGCTGGGGGGGGCTTTGGAGATACGCAGTATTTT
>TRBJ2-3|TRBD2|TRBV7-2|13|NA
CAGAGGPTDTQYF
TGTGCGGGAGCGGGGGGACCCACAGATACGCAGTATTTT
>TRBJ1-6|TRBD1|TRBV7-2|16|NA
CASSLAAAGGNSPLHF
TGTGCCAGCAGCTTAGCGGCGGCAGGGGGTAATTCACCCCTCCACTTT
>TRBJ2-7|TRBD2|TRBV7-9|15|NA
CASSQGGLAVTEQYF
TGTGCCAGCAGCCAGGGGGGACTAGCGGTGACCGAGCAGTACTTC
>TRBJ1-1|NA|TRBV28|12|NA
CAIQGLNTEAFF
TGTGCCATCCAGGGCCTGAACACTGAAGCTTTCTTT
>TRBJ2-3|TRBD2|TRBV18|16|NA
CASSPDQAGGSDTQYF
TGTGCCAGCTCACCAGATCAGGCGGGGGGATCCGATACGCAGTATTTT
>TRBJ2-5|NA|TRBV5-1|15|NA
CASSLGWQGAETQYF
TGCGCCAGCAGCTTGGGCTGGCAGGGAGCAGAGACCCAGTACTTC
>TRBJ1-6|NA|TRBV21-1|16|NA
CASSKNRERGNSPLHF
TGTGCCAGCAGCAAAAACAGGGAAAGGGGTAATTCACCCCTCCACTTT
>TRBJ1-1|NA|TRBV6-6|13|NA
CASRDNLGTEAFF
TGTGCCAGCCGGGACAACCTAGGCACTGAAGCTTTCTTT
>TRBJ1-1|NA|TRBV5-5|13|NA
CASSFQGDTEAFF
TGTGCCAGCAGCTTTCAGGGCGACACTGAAGCTTTCTTT
>TRBJ1-2|NA|TRBV5-1|13|NA
CASSLARAEGYTF
TGCGCCAGCAGCTTGGCCAGGGCGGAAGGCTACACCTTC
>TRBJ1-2|NA|TRBV6-4|18|NA
CASSDTVGTQVSPYGYTF
TGTGCCAGCAGTGACACTGTCGGGACACAAGTTTCCCCCTATGGCTACACCTTC
>TRBJ1-6|TRBD1|TRBV10-1|14|few
CASSMDRENSPLHF
TGCGCCAGCAGCATGGACAGGGAAAATTCACCCCTCCACTTT
>TRBJ1-2|TRBD1|TRBV11-3|16|once
CASSPGQGPGVDGYTF
TGTGCCAGCAGCCCTGGACAGGGGCCGGGTGTGGATGGCTACACCTTC
>TRBJ1-4|NA|TRBV5-1|13|NA
CASSMGAGEKLFF
TGCGCCAGCAGCATGGGGGCGGGGGAAAAACTGTTTTTT
>TRBJ1-4|NA|TRBV4-1|14|NA
CASSQGQGGGKLFF
TGCGCCAGCAGCCAAGGGCAGGGAGGAGGAAAACTGTTTTTT
>TRBJ2-7|NA|TRBV6-6|14|NA
CASSYRLELGEQYF
TGTGCCAGCAGTTACCGCCTTGAATTGGGCGAGCAGTACTTC
>TRBJ2-3|NA|TRBV11-2|15|NA
CASSLNGQSTDTQYF
TGTGCCAGCAGCTTAAACGGGCAGAGCACAGATACGCAGTATTTT
>TRBJ2-5|NA|TRBV7-8|13|NA
CASRPQGTKTQYF
TGTGCCAGCAGACCTCAGGGGACGAAGACCCAGTACTTC
>TRBJ1-1|NA|TRBV19|13|few
CASSINRNTEAFF
TGTGCCAGTAGTATTAACAGGAACACTGAAGCTTTCTTT
>TRBJ2-5|NA|TRBV11-3|14|NA
CASSLAQGTETQYF
TGTGCCAGCAGCTTAGCCCAGGGTACTGAGACCCAGTACTTC
>TRBJ2-3|NA|TRBV6-1|15|few
CASSVSQGSSDTQYF
TGTGCCAGCAGTGTCTCACAGGGAAGCTCAGATACGCAGTATTTT
>TRBJ2-7|NA|TRBV11-3|14|NA
CASSLTGGDYEQYF
TGTGCCAGCAGCTTAACTGGGGGCGACTACGAGCAGTACTTC
>TRBJ1-2|TRBD1|TRBV5-5|14|NA
CASSLAQGAGGYTF
TGTGCCAGCAGCTTGGCACAGGGGGCAGGTGGCTACACCTTC
>TRBJ2-5|NA|TRBV18|12|NA
CASSPSGETQYF
TGTGCCAGCTCACCGTCGGGGGAGACCCAGTACTTC
>TRBJ1-5|NA|TRBV6-1|15|NA
CASSQLLHSNQPQHF
TGTGCCAGCAGTCAATTACTTCATAGCAATCAGCCCCAGCATTTT
>TRBJ1-1|TRBD1|TRBV4-3|14|NA
CASSQATGGGLAFF
TGCGCCAGCAGCCAAGCGACAGGGGGCGGGCTCGCTTTCTTT
>TRBJ2-7|TRBD2|TRBV6-5|15|NA
CASRPTGGRTYEQYF
TGTGCCAGCAGACCCACCGGGGGGAGGACCTACGAGCAGTACTTC
>TRBJ2-5|NA|TRBV19|12|NA
CASRNRQETQYF
TGTGCCAGTAGGAACAGGCAAGAGACCCAGTACTTC
>TRBJ2-3|TRBD2|TRBV11-3|16|NA
CASSPRTSTYTDTQYF
TGTGCCAGCAGCCCCCGGACTAGCACCTACACAGATACGCAGTATTTT
>TRBJ2-1|TRBD2|TRBV11-2|16|NA
CASSSERLAGRGEQFF
TGTGCCAGCAGCTCGGAGCGACTAGCGGGGAGAGGTGAGCAGTTCTTC
>TRBJ1-4|NA|TRBV6-1|14|once
CASSETVVWEKLFF
TGTGCCAGCAGTGAAACAGTGGTATGGGAAAAACTGTTTTTT
>TRBJ1-5|NA|TRBV19|13|NA
CASSLSSNQPQHF
TGTGCCAGTAGTCTCAGTAGCAATCAGCCCCAGCATTTT